What follows are 24 T cell receptor beta chains derived from one specimen sequenced in a study of CD8 T cells in ankylosing spondylitis. Each CDR3 protein is one row after TCRdb ran MiXCR on the 5' RACE reads. The sample holds 150,000 to 200,000 distinct CDR3 sequences, 15% to 20% seen once. The specimen was blood, either unsorted or a sorted T cell fraction (not recorded which). All receptors come from a male donor with ankylosing spondylitis or in good health (not recorded which).

V usage is TRBV5-1 and J usage is TRBJ2-5; 7 bases agree with TRBD2. Germline trimming cut 3 bases from V and 5 bases from J; bases unmatched to any gene: 10. There are 15 residues in the CDR3. The germline V gene has CDR1 SGHRS and CDR2 YFSETQ. CDR3 residues: CASSSPEAGVETQYF. The CDR3 DNA sequence: TGCGCCAGCAGCTCGCCCGAGGCGGGAGTCGAGACCCAGTACTTC.

The chain couples TRBV15 to TRBJ2-1; no clear D gene. Trimming took off 0 bases at V and 5 bases at J, with 11 bases between the two ends. The CDR3 is 15 amino acids. CDR1 and CDR2 (germline): LNHNV, YYDKDF (reference sequence). The CDR3 DNA reads as TGTGCCACCAGCAGAGATTGGTCCCACCACAATGAGCAGTTCTTC. Protein product: CATSRDWSHHNEQFF.

This clonotype turned up a few times. V usage is TRBV29-1 and J usage is TRBJ1-2, with 7 nucleotides matching TRBD1. The germline V gene encodes CDR1 SQVTM and CDR2 ANQGSEA. Losses at the gene ends were 3 bases for V and 0 bases for J; bases not matched to a gene: 7. The CDR3 length is 15 residues. As DNA, the CDR3 is TGCAGCGTTGAGGACAGGACAAAGGCTAACTATGGCTACACCTTC. Its translation: CSVEDRTKANYGYTF.

The sample holds many counts of this clonotype. This chain uses TRBV2 with TRBJ2-1; 16 bases line up with TRBD2. V gave up 5 bases and J gave up 7 bases; unmatched junction bases: 8. Germline V gene sequence: CDR1 SNHLY, CDR2 FYNNEI. The CDR3 has 17 residues. CDR3 sequence: CASSRPGLAGGYNEQFF. CDR3 nucleotides: TGTGCCAGCAGTAGGCCGGGACTAGCGGGAGGGTATAATGAGCAGTTCTTC.

This clonotype has at least ten counts. The chain joins TRBV27 to TRBJ2-1; D not certain. Trimming stripped 0 bases from V and 7 bases from J, with 13 bases between. The CDR3 sequence is 15 residues long. Germline V lookup: CDR1 MNHEY, CDR2 SMNVEV (reference sequence). CDR3 region: CASSLSRAVGNEQFF. In DNA form, the CDR3 reads TGTGCCAGCAGTTTATCTAGGGCTGTGGGAAATGAGCAGTTCTTC.

This clonotype was seen at least ten times. V is TRBV12-3 or TRBV12-4 and J is TRBJ2-1, with TRBD1 matching 10 bases. The CDR3 consists of 14 residues. V was pared by 5 bases and J by 6 bases, with 4 bases of the junction left unmatched. CDR3 protein: CASSPGQGSNEQFF. CDR3 nucleotides: TGTGCCAGCAGTCCGGGACAGGGGTCCAATGAGCAGTTCTTC.

This clonotype was seen repeatedly, ten times or more. J is TRBJ2-1 and V is TRBV15; D is possibly TRBD1 (6 bases). The CDR3 is 13 residues long. V lost 5 bases and J 6 bases, leaving 11 bases between the germline ends. Germline values: CDR1 LNHNV, CDR2 YYDKDF (reference sequence). This CDR3 is CATSGGGINEQFF. CDR3 DNA: TGTGCCACCAGCGGTGGGGGCATCAATGAGCAGTTCTTC.

In its sample, this clonotype was seen many times. The chain joins TRBV12-3 or TRBV12-4 to TRBJ1-5, with a possible D match to TRBD1 (5 bases). V lost 4 bases and J 1 base, leaving 14 bases between the germline ends. This CDR3 region has 16 residues. The CDR3 loop is CASSYSSGTSNQPQHF. The CDR3 nucleotides are TGTGCCAGCAGTTATTCGTCGGGGACGAGCAATCAGCCCCAGCATTTT.

This clonotype has ten or more counts. This chain uses TRBV5-1 with TRBJ2-7; TRBD1 is a possible D gene (5 bases). CDR3 size: 13 residues. The V gene's germline CDR1 is SGHRS and CDR2 YFSETQ. V gave up 4 bases and J gave up 4 bases, with 12 bases separating them. CDR3 sequence: CASSLSQGYEQYF. CDR3 bases: TGCGCCAGCAGCCTTTCTCAGGGTTACGAGCAGTACTTC.

This clonotype has at least ten counts. This rearrangement joins TRBV7-2 to TRBJ1-2; D gene uncertain. The V end was cut by 3 bases, the J end by 2 bases, with 13 bases between. This CDR3 contains 15 residues. CDR1 is SGHTA, CDR2 FQGNSA, per germline. The CDR3 DNA sequence: TGTGCCAGCAGCTTGTATGCGGAGTACAACTATGGCTACACCTTC. As protein: CASSLYAEYNYGYTF.

This clonotype came up many times. The chain recombines TRBV25-1 with TRBJ1-3; D unclear. The V gene lost 6 bases and the J gene lost 2 bases, with 8 bases spanning the gap. Germline V gene lookup returns CDR1 MGHDK and CDR2 SYGVNS. The CDR3 extends over 13 amino acids. The CDR3 coding sequence is TGTGCCAGCAGCCTTACGGCTGGAAACACCATATATTTT. Residues: CASSLTAGNTIYF.

As concerns this clonotype: A much larger clone lies a single base off, so this may be a read error. The chain couples TRBV5-1 to TRBJ2-1; possible D gene TRBD2, 6 bases. Germline V gene data show CDR1 as SGHRS and CDR2 as YFSETQ. Trimming removed 1 base at V and 3 bases at J, with 11 bases between. This CDR3 has 15 residues. This CDR3 is CASSLSLASYNEQFF. The CDR3 nucleotides are TGCGCCAGCAGCTTGTCCCTAGCGAGCTACAATGAGCAGTTCTTC.

This chain joins TRBV7-9 and TRBJ2-1; 10 bases agree with TRBD2. The germline gives CDR1 SEHNR, CDR2 FQNEAQ (reference sequence). J gave up 6 bases and V 3 bases, and 8 bases lay outside the gene matches. The CDR3 has 16 residues. The CDR3 nucleotides are TGTGCCAGCAGCTTCGCCCTAGCGGGAGAGCGCAATGAGCAGTTCTTC. This translates into CASSFALAGERNEQFF.

At least ten counts were recorded for this clonotype. The V and J genes are TRBV28 and TRBJ1-2; D is ambiguous. The CDR3 loop spans 16 amino acids. CDR1 is MDHEN, CDR2 SYDVKM, per germline. V gave up 6 bases and J gave up 6 bases, with 23 bases separating them. The DNA of the CDR3 is TGTGCCAGCAGCCTTTTGATCGTCTTATCAAGGGATGGCTACACCTTC. It yields the protein CASSLLIVLSRDGYTF.

This rearrangement joins TRBV29-1 to TRBJ2-7, with D uncertain. Trimming took 7 bases from V and 3 from J, leaving 16 bases between them. The CDR3 is made up of 13 amino acids. Germline V gene data show CDR1 as SQVTM and CDR2 as ANQGSEA. CDR3 loop: CSGFDAKNYEQYF. DNA of the CDR3: TGCAGCGGGTTCGACGCCAAAAACTACGAGCAGTACTTC.

CDR3 bases: TGTGCCAGCAGTTTGGGACTAGCGGGTTCCGGGGAGCTGTTTTTT. Translation: CASSLGLAGSGELFF. This chain connects TRBV7-9 to TRBJ2-2; TRBD2 matches at 12 bases. The V and J ends lost 6 bases and 6 bases, in that order; junction bases with no gene match: 5. CDR3 size: 15 residues. CDR1 and CDR2 from the germline V gene are SEHNR and FQNEAQ (reference sequence). Supplemented by reference TRBV7-9 and TRBJ2-2, the full variable domain reads DTGVSQNPRHKITKRGQNVTFRCDPISEHNRLYWYRQTLGQGPEFLTYFQNEAQLEKSRLLSDRFSAERPKGSFSTLEIQRTEQGDSAMYLCASSLGLAGSGELFFGEGSRLTVL.

The CDR3 DNA is TGTGCCAGCAGTGAAGCAACGCTAGCGGGAGTTACCGGGGCCAACGTCCTGACTTTC. This gives the protein CASSEATLAGVTGANVLTF. The chain combines TRBV2 with TRBJ2-6, with TRBD2 matching 10 bases. CDR3 length: 19 residues. Germline assignment: CDR1 SNHLY and CDR2 FYNNEI. The trim removed 0 bases at V and 4 bases at J, leaving 9 bases unmatched.

This clonotype was found a few times. The chain is built from TRBV20-1 and TRBJ2-7, with TRBD2 identical over 12 bases. The CDR3 spans 16 residues. Germline CDR1 DFQATT, CDR2 SNEGSKA (reference sequence). V shed 0 bases and J 3 bases; nucleotides not matched to a gene: 6. Written as DNA, the CDR3 is TGCAGTGCTAGAGATTCGACTAGCGGGAGTGGCTACGAGCAGTACTTC. Amino acid sequence: CSARDSTSGSGYEQYF.

This clonotype was recorded many times. V and J are TRBV5-1 and TRBJ1-1; D gene ambiguous. From germline, CDR1 is SGHRS and CDR2 YFSETQ. CDR3 length: 14 residues. The V end lost 0 bases, the J end lost 6 bases, and 12 bases lay between the germline ends. Written as DNA, the CDR3 is TGCGCCAGCAGCTTGGCCGGGCTCCTCCCTGAAGCTTTCTTT. Amino acids: CASSLAGLLPEAFF.

J is TRBJ2-7 and V is TRBV5-4, with D perhaps TRBD1 or TRBD2 (6 bases each). V was pared by 5 bases and J by 2 bases, with 17 bases between. Looked up from germline, CDR1 is SGHNT and CDR2 is YYREEE (reference sequence). This CDR3 has 15 residues. The CDR3 spells CASSQGGTLTYEQYF. The CDR3 DNA is TGTGCCAGCAGTCAAGGGGGGACACTAACCTACGAGCAGTACTTC.

The rearrangement links TRBV7-3 to TRBJ1-1; TRBD1 matches 7 bases. The length of the CDR3 is 13 residues. V was pared by 5 bases and J by 8 bases, with 8 bases of the junction left unmatched. From germline, CDR1 is SGHTA and CDR2 FQGTGA. The CDR3 DNA reads TGTGCCAGCAGCACCAGGACAGGTGAAGAAGCTTTCTTT. It yields the protein CASSTRTGEEAFF. The full variable domain, its missing parts supplied by reference TRBV7-3 and TRBJ1-1, is GAGVSQTPSNKVTEKGKYVELRCDPISGHTALYWYRQSLGQGPEFLIYFQGTGAADDSGLPNDRFFAVRPEGSVSTLKIQRTERGDSAVYLCASSTRTGEEAFFGQGTRLTVV.

This clonotype was recorded at least ten times. The chain carries TRBV2 and TRBJ2-1; weak D call: TRBD1 (6 bases). Germline assignment: CDR1 SNHLY and CDR2 FYNNEI. The V end was cut by 5 bases, the J end by 15 bases, with 23 bases between. The CDR3 consists of 14 residues. The CDR3 reads CASSSGQTAPSTFF. The DNA for the CDR3 is TGTGCCAGCAGTTCCGGACAGACAGCGCCATCCACGTTCTTC.

The rearrangement links TRBV18 to TRBJ1-2; 8 bases are a match to TRBD1. The V gene's germline CDR1 is KGHSH and CDR2 LQKENI. The CDR3 length is 15 residues. Trimming took 2 bases from V and 4 from J; bases not matched to a gene: 6. This CDR3 reads CASSPEMTGVYGYTF. As DNA, the CDR3 is TGTGCCAGCTCACCAGAAATGACAGGGGTCTATGGCTACACCTTC.

The chain couples TRBV27 to TRBJ1-5; no clear D. CDR3 length: 15 amino acids. CDR1 and CDR2 from the germline V gene are MNHEY and SMNVEV (reference sequence). Trimming shortened V by 3 bases and J by 0 bases, and 9 bases separated the two germline ends. CDR3 sequence: CASSFLGDSNQPQHF. The CDR3 region has the DNA TGTGCCAGCAGTTTCCTAGGAGATAGCAATCAGCCCCAGCATTTT.